This T cell receptor beta chain came from a study of long-term antiretroviral therapy in people with HIV. Study results and limitations: The clones with expansion before ART were dominant in the repertoire at all time points. Despite increasing after ART, diversity remained lower than that of transplant donor controls.

The CDR3 extends over 15 amino acids. Trimming removed 1 base from V and 1 base from J, with 11 bases in between. Germline values: CDR1 GTSNPN, CDR2 SVGIG (reference sequence). The run of the v3.0 immunoSEQ assay was at survey level. TCRdb keeps only in-frame clones here, not all; method: immunoSEQ multiplex PCR. The sample carries around 25,000 clones, 86% recorded once. About this clone: Its antigen is not known.

The origin of this receptor is a woman in her twenties or thirties with HIV. V usage is TRBV30 and J usage is TRBJ2-1; D might be TRBD1 or TRBD2, each matching 6 bases. The sequencing here drew on unsorted PBMCs, taken 1.9 years after starting antiretroviral therapy. CDR3 region: CAWSERGLSYNEQFF. CDR3 sequence (DNA): TGTGCCTGGAGTGAACGGGGGCTATCCTACAATGAGCAGTTCTTC.